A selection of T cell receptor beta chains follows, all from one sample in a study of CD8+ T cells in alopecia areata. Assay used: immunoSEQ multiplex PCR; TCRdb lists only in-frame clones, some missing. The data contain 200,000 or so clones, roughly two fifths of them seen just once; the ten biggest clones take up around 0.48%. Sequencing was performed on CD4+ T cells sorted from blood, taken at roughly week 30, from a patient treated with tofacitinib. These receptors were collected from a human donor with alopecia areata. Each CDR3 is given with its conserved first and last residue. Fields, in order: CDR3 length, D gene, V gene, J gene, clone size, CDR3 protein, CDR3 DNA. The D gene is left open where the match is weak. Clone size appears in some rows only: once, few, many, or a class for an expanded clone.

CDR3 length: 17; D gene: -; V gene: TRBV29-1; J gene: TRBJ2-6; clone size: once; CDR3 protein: CSVEVGVAVSGANVLTF; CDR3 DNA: TGCAGCGTTGAAGTAGGAGTAGCGGTCTCTGGGGCCAACGTCCTGACTTTC
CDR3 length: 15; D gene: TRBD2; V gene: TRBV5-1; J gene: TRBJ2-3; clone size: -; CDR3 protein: CASSISGGNTDTQYF; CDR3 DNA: TGCGCCAGCAGCATCAGCGGGGGAAACACAGATACGCAGTATTTT
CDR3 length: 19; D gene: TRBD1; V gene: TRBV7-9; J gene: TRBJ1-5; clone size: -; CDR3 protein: CASSLDLGGGRGHSQPQHF; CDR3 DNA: TGTGCCAGCAGCTTAGATCTTGGAGGCGGCAGGGGGCATAGTCAGCCCCAGCATTTT
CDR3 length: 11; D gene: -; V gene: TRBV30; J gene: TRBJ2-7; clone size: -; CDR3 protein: CAWSRGYEQYF; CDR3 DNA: TGTGCCTGGAGCCGGGGTTACGAGCAGTACTTC
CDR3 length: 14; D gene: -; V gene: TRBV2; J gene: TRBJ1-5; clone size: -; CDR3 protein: CASSLSFSNQPQHF; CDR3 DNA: TGTGCCAGCAGTTTATCATTTAGCAATCAGCCCCAGCATTTT
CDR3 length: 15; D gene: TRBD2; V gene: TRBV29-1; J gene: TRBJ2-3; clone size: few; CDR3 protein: CSVEKRGGPTDTQYF; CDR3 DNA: TGCAGCGTTGAAAAGCGCGGGGGGCCCACAGATACGCAGTATTTT
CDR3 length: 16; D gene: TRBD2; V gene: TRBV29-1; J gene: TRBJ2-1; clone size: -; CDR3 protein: CSVARRSTGGGNEQFF; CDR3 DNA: TGCAGCGTTGCCCGTCGATCTACGGGGGGAGGGAATGAGCAGTTCTTC
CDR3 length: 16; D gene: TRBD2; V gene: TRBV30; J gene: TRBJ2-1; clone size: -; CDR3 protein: CAWSVSGTTQYNEQFF; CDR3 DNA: TGTGCCTGGAGTGTCAGCGGGACTACCCAATACAATGAGCAGTTCTTC
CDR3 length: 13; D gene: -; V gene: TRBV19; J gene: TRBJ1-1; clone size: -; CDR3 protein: CATRDRSVTEAFF; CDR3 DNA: TGTGCCACAAGGGATCGAAGCGTAACTGAAGCTTTCTTT
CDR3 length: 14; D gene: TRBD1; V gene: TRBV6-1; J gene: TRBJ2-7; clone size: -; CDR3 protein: CASSLSGTAYEQYF; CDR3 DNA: TGTGCCAGCAGTCTTTCCGGGACAGCCTACGAGCAGTACTTC
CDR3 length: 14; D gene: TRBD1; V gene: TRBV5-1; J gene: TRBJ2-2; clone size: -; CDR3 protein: CASRKTGDTGELFF; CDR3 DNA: TGCGCCAGCAGAAAGACAGGGGACACCGGGGAGCTGTTTTTT
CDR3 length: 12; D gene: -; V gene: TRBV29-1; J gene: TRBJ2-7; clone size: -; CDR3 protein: CSVEDLGYEQYF; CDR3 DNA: TGCAGCGTTGAAGACTTAGGCTACGAGCAGTACTTC
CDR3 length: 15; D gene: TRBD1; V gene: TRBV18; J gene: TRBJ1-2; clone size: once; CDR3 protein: CASSQTGTGYDGYTF; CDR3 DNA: TGTGCCAGCTCACAAACCGGGACAGGGTATGATGGCTACACCTTC
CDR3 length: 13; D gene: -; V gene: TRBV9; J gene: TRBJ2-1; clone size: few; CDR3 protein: CASSSHPGDEQFF; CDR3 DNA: TGTGCCAGCAGCTCTCACCCCGGGGATGAGCAGTTCTTC
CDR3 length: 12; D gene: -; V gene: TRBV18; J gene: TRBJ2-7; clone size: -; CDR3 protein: CASSAETYEQYF; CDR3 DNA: TGTGCCAGCTCGGCAGAGACCTACGAGCAGTACTTC
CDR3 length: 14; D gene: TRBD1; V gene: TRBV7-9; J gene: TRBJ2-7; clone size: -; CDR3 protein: CASSLGQQTYEQYF; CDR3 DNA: TGTGCCAGCAGCTTGGGACAGCAGACCTACGAGCAGTACTTC
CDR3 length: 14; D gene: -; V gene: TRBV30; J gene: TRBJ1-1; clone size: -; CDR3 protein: CAWSVGGPTTEAFF; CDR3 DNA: TGTGCCTGGAGTGTTGGGGGCCCGACCACTGAAGCTTTCTTT
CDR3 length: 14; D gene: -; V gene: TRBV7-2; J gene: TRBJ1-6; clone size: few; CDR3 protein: CASTVPRLNSPLHF; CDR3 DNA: TGTGCCAGCACAGTCCCGAGACTAAATTCACCCCTCCACTTT
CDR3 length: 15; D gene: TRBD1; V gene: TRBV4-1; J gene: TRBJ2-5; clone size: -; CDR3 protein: CASSLSGQVRETQYF; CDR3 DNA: TGCGCCAGCAGCCTTTCGGGACAGGTCCGAGAGACCCAGTACTTC
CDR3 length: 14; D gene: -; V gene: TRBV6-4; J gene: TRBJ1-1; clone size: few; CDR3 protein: CASRPRETNTEAFF; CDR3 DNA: TGTGCCAGCAGACCGCGGGAGACGAACACTGAAGCTTTCTTT
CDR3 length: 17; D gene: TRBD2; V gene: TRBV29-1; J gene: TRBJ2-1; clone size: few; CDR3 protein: CSVEDMGAGGPLNEQFF; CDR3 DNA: TGCAGCGTTGAAGACATGGGAGCGGGAGGGCCGTTGAATGAGCAGTTCTTC
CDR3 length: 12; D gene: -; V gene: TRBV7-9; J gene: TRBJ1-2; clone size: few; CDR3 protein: CASSLARDRYTF; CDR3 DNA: TGTGCCAGCAGCTTAGCGCGGGACCGCTACACCTTC
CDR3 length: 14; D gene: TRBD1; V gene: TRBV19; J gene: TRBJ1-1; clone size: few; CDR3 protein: CASSIADRYTEAFF; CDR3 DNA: TGTGCCAGTAGTATTGCGGACAGGTACACTGAAGCTTTCTTT
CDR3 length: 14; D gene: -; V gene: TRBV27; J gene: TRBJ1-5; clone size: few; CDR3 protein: CASSLWATDQPQHF; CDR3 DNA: TGTGCCAGCAGTTTATGGGCGACGGATCAGCCCCAGCATTTT
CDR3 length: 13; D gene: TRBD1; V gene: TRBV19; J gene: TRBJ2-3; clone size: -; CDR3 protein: CASSIGQGDTQYF; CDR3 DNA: TGTGCCAGTAGTATTGGACAGGGAGATACGCAGTATTTT
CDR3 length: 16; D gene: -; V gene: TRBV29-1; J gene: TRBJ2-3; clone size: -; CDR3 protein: CSVLGRETISTDTQYF; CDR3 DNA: TGCAGCGTTCTGGGTCGCGAGACGATTAGCACAGATACGCAGTATTTT
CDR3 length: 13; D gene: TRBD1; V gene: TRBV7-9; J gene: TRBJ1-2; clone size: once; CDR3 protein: CASSSSQGAGYTF; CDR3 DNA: TGTGCCAGCAGCTCTTCCCAGGGGGCGGGCTACACCTTC
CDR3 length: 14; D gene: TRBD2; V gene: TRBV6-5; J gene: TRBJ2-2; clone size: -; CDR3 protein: CASSRGLGTGELFF; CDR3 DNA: TGTGCCAGCAGTAGGGGACTAGGTACCGGGGAGCTGTTTTTT
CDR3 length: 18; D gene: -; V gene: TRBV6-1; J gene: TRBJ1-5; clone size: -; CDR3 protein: CASSGVGRPAYSNQPQHF; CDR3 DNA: TGTGCCAGCAGTGGGGTCGGACGGCCGGCATATAGCAATCAGCCCCAGCATTTT
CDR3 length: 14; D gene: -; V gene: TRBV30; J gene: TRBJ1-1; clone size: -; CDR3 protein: CAWRGLGYNTEAFF; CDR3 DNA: TGTGCCTGGAGGGGGTTAGGTTACAACACTGAAGCTTTCTTT
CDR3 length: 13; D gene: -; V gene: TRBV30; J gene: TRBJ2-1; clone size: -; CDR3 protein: CAWRLDTYNEQFF; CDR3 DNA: TGTGCCTGGAGACTAGACACCTACAATGAGCAGTTCTTC
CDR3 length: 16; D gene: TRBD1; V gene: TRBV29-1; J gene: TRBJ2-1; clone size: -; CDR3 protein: CSVAWDRPLGDNEQFF; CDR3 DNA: TGCAGCGTTGCCTGGGACAGACCCCTGGGAGACAATGAGCAGTTCTTC
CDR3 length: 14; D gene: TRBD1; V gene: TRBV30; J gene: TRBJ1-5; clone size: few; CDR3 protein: CAWSTGTGNQPQHF; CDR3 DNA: TGTGCCTGGAGCACGGGGACAGGAAATCAGCCCCAGCATTTT
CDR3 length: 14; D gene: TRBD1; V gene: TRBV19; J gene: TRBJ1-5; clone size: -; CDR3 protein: CASSGSQGDQPQHF; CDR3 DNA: TGTGCCAGTAGTGGAAGCCAGGGGGATCAGCCCCAGCATTTT
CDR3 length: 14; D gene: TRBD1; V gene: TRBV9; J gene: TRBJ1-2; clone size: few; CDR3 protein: CASSGGTDPNGYTF; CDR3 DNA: TGTGCCAGCAGCGGCGGGACAGACCCTAACGGCTACACCTTC
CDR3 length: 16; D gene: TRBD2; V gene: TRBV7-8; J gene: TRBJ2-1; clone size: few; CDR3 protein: CASSPTSGRRGNEQFF; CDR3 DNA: TGTGCCAGCAGCCCGACTAGCGGGAGGCGGGGAAATGAGCAGTTCTTC
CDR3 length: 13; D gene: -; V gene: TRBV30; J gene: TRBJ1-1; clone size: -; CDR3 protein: CAWSVRENTEAFF; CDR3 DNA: TGTGCCTGGAGTGTACGGGAGAACACTGAAGCTTTCTTT
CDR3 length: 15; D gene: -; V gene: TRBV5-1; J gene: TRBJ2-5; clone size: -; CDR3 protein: CASSLDGTVSETQYF; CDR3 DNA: TGCGCCAGCAGCTTGGATGGGACTGTGTCAGAGACCCAGTACTTC
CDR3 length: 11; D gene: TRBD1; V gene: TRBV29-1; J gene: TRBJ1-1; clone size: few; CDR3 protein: CSVEGTGEAFF; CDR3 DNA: TGCAGCGTTGAGGGGACAGGTGAAGCTTTCTTT
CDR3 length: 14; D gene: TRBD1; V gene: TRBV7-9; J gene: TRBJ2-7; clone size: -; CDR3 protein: CASSLTGAFYEQYF; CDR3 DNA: TGTGCCAGCAGCTTGACAGGGGCCTTCTACGAGCAGTACTTC
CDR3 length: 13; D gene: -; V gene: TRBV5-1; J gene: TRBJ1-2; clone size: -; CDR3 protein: CASSLEGSYGYTF; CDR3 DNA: TGCGCCAGCAGCTTGGAGGGCTCCTATGGCTACACCTTC
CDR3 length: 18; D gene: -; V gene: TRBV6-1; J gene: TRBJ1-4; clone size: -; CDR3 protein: CASSEVLLWWGVNEKLFF; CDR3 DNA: TGTGCCAGCAGTGAAGTCCTCCTTTGGTGGGGAGTTAATGAAAAACTGTTTTTT
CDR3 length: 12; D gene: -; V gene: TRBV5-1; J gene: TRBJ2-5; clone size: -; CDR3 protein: CASSHPRETQYF; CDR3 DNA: TGCGCCAGCAGCCATCCCAGGGAGACCCAGTACTTC
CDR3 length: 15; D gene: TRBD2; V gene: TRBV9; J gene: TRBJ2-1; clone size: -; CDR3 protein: CASSVSGTSGNEQFF; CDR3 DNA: TGTGCCAGCAGCGTAAGCGGGACTAGCGGGAATGAGCAGTTCTTC
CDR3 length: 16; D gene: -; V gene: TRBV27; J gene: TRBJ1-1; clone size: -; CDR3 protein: CASSFVQGGFSTEAFF; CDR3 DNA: TGTGCCAGCAGTTTTGTTCAGGGCGGTTTTAGCACTGAAGCTTTCTTT
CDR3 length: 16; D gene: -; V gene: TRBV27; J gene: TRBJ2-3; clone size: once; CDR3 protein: CASTDRPPAGTDTQYF; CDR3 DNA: TGTGCCAGTACCGACAGGCCCCCCGCTGGCACAGATACGCAGTATTTT
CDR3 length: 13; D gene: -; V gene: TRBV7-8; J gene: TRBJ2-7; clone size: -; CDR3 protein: CASSANRDYEQYF; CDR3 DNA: TGTGCCAGCAGCGCTAACCGGGACTACGAGCAGTACTTC
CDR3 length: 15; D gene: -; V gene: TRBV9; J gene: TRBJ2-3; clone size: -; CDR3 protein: CASSVFRASTDTQYF; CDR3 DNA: TGTGCCAGCAGCGTGTTCCGTGCTAGCACAGATACGCAGTATTTT
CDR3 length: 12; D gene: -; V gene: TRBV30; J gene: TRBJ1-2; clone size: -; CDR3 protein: CAWSASGYGYTF; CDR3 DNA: TGTGCCTGGAGTGCCTCGGGATATGGCTACACCTTC
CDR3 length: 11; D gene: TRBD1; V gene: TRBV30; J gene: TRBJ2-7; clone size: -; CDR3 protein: CAWGQVYEQYF; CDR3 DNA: TGTGCCTGGGGACAGGTCTACGAGCAGTACTTC
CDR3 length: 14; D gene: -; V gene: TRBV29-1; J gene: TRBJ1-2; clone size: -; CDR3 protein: CSVEARGTYYGYTF; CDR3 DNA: TGCAGCGTTGAAGCCCGGGGGACGTACTATGGCTACACCTTC
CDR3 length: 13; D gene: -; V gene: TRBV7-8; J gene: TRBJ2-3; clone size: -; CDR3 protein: CASSSTRTDTQYF; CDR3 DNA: TGTGCCAGCAGCTCGACCCGCACAGATACGCAGTATTTT
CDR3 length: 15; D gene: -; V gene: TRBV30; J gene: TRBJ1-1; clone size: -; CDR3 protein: CAWSVPRFYEGRAFF; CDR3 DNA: TGTGCCTGGAGTGTACCCCGGTTTTATGAGGGAAGGGCTTTCTTT
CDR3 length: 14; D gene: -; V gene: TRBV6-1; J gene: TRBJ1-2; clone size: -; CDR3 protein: CASSDHRGADGYTF; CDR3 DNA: TGTGCCAGCAGTGACCACCGAGGGGCGGATGGCTACACCTTC